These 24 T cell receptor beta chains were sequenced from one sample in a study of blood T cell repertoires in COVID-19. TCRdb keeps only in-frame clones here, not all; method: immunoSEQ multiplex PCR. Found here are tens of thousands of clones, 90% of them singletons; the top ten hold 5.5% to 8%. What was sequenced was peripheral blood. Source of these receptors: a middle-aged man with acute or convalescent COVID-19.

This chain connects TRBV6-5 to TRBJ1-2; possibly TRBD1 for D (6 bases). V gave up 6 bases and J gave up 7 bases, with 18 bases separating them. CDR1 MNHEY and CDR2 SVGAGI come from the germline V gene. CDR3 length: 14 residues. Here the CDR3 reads CASSMGHGASGYTF. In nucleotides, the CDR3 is TGTGCCAGCAGCATGGGACATGGGGCCTCTGGCTACACCTTC.

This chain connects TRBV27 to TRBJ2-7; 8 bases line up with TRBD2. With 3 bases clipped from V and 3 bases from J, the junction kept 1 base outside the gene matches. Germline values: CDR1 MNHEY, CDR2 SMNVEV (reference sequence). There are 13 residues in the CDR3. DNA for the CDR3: TGTGCCAGCAGTTTTAGCGGGGTCTACGAGCAGTACTTC. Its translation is CASSFSGVYEQYF.

Here the CDR3 DNA reads TGTGCCAGCAGCTTAGGCACCCAGGTGGCTAATGAAAAACTGTTTTTT. Its protein product is CASSLGTQVANEKLFF. The chain joins TRBV5-8 to TRBJ1-4, with D uncertain. The V end lost 2 bases, the J end lost 3 bases, and 14 bases lay between the germline ends. The CDR3 sequence is 16 residues long. CDR1 is SGHTS, CDR2 YDEGEE, per germline.

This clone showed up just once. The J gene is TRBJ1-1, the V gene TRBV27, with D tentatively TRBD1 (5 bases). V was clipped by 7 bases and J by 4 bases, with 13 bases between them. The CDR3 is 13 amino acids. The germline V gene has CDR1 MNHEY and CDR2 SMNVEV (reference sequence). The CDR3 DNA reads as TGTGCCAGCATCCAGGGCAGTGGCACTGAAGCTTTCTTT. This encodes CASIQGSGTEAFF.

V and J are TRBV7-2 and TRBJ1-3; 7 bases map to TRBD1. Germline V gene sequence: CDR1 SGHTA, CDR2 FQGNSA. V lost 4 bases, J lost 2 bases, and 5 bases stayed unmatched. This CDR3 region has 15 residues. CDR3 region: CASSSWDSTGNTIYF. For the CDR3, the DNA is TGTGCCAGCAGCTCCTGGGACAGCACTGGAAACACCATATATTTT.

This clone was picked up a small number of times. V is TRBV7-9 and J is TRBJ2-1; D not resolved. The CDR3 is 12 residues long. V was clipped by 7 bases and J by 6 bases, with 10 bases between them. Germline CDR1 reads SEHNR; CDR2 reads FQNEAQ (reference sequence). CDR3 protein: CASNPNGNEQFF. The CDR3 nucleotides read TGTGCCAGCAACCCGAACGGCAATGAGCAGTTCTTC.

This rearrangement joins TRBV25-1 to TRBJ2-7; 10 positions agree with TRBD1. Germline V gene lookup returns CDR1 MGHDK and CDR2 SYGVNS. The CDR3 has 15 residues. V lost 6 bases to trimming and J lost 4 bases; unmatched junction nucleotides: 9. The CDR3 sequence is CASRNEGQGSYEQYF. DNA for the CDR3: TGTGCCAGCAGGAATGAGGGACAGGGGTCGTACGAGCAGTACTTC.

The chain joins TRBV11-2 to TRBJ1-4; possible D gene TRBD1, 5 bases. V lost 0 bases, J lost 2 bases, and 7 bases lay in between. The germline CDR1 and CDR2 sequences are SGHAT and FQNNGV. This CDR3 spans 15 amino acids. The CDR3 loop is CASSLDGGTNEKLFF. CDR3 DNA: TGTGCCAGCAGCTTAGATGGGGGGACTAATGAAAAACTGTTTTTT.

The CDR3 loop is CASSIDSLSNYGYTF. CDR3 nucleotide sequence: TGTGCCAGTAGTATCGACAGTCTTTCTAACTATGGCTACACCTTC. V and J are TRBV19 and TRBJ1-2; weak D call: TRBD1 (5 bases). V lost 3 bases and J lost 0, with 11 bases in between. CDR3 length: 15 residues. CDR1 is LNHDA, CDR2 SQIVND, per germline (reference sequence).

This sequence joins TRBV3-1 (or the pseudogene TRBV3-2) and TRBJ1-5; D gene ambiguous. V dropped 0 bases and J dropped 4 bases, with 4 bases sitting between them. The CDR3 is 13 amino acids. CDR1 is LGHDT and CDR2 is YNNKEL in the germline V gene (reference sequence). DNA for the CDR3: TGTGCCAGCAGCCAAGAGCGTAATCAGCCCCAGCATTTT. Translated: CASSQERNQPQHF.

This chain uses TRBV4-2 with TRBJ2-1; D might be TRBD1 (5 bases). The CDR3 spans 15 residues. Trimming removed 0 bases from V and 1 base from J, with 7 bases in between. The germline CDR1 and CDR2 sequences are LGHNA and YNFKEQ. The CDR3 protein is CASSQEGVSYNEQFF. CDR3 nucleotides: TGTGCCAGCAGCCAAGAAGGGGTATCCTACAATGAGCAGTTCTTC.

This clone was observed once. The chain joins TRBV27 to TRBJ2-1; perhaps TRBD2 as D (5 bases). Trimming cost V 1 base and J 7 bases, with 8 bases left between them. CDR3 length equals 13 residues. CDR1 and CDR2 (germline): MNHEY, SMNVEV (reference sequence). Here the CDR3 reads CASSLYGENEQFF. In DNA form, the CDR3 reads TGTGCCAGCAGTTTATATGGGGAGAATGAGCAGTTCTTC.

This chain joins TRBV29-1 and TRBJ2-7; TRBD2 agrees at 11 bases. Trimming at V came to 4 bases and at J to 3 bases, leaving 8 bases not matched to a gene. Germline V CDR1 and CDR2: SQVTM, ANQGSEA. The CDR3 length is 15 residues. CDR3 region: CSVVRVAGGNYEQYF. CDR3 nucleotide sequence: TGCAGCGTTGTTAGAGTAGCGGGAGGGAACTACGAGCAGTACTTC.

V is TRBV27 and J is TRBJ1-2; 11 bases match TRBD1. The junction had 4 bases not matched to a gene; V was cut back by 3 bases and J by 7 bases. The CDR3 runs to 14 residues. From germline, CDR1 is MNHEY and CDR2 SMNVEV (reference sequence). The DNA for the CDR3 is TGTGCCAGCAGTTTCGGACAGGGGGCGTTTGGCTACACCTTC. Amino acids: CASSFGQGAFGYTF.

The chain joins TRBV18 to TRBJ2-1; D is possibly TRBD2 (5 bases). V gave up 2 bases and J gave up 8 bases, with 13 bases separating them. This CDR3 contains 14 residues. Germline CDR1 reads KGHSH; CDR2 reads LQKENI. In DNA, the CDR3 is TGTGCCAGCTCACCAGGAGGCGCTACGGATGAGCAGTTCTTC. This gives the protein CASSPGGATDEQFF.

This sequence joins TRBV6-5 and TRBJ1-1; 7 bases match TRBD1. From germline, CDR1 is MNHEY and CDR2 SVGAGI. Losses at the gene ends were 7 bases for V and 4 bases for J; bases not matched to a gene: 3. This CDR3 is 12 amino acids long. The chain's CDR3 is CASKRGPTEAFF. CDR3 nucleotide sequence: TGTGCCAGCAAGAGGGGGCCCACTGAAGCTTTCTTT.

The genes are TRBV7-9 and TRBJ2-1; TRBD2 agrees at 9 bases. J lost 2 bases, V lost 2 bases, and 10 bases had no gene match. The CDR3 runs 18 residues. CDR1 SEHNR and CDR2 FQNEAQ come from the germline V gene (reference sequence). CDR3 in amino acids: CASSLSLASGTTYNEQFF. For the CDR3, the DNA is TGTGCCAGCAGCTTAAGCCTGGCTAGCGGGACTACCTACAATGAGCAGTTCTTC. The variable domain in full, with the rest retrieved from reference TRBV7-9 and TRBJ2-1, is DTGVSQNPRHKITKRGQNVTFRCDPISEHNRLYWYRQTLGQGPEFLTYFQNEAQLEKSRLLSDRFSAERPKGSFSTLEIQRTEQGDSAMYLCASSLSLASGTTYNEQFFGPGTRLTVL.

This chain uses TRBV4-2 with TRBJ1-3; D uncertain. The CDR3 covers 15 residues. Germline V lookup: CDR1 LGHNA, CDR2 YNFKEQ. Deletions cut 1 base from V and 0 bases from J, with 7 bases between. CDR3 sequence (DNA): TGTGCCAGCAGCCAAGCCGTTAGCTCTGGAAACACCATATATTTT. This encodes CASSQAVSSGNTIYF.

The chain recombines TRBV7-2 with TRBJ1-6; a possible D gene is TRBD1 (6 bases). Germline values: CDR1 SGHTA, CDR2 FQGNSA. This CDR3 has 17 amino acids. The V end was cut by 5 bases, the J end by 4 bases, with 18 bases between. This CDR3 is CASSRQRRQEYNSPLHF. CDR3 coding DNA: TGTGCCAGCAGCCGTCAGAGGAGACAGGAATATAATTCACCCCTCCACTTT.

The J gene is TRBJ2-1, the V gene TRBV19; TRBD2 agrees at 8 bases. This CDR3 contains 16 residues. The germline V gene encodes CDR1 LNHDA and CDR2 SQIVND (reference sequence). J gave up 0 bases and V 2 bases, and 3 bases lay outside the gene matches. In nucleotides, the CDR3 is TGTGCCAGTAGTATAAGTCTAGCGGGCTCCTACAATGAGCAGTTCTTC. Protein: CASSISLAGSYNEQFF.

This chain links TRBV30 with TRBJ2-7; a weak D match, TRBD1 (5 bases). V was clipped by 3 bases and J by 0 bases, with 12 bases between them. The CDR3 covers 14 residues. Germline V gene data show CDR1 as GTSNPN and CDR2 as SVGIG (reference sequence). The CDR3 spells CAWRVGRGSYEQYF. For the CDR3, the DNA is TGTGCCTGGAGGGTGGGTAGGGGCTCCTACGAGCAGTACTTC. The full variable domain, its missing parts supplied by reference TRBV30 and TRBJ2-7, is SQTIHQWPATLVQPVGSPLSLECTVEGTSNPNLYWYRQAAGRGLQLLFYSVGIGQISSEVPQNLSASRPQDRQFILSSKKLLLSDSGFYLCAWRVGRGSYEQYFGPGTRLTVT.

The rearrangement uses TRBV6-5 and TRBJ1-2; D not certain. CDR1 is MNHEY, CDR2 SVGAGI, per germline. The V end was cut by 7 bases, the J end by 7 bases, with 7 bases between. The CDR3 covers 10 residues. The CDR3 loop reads CASTNSGYTF. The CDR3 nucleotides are TGTGCCAGCACCAACAGTGGCTACACCTTC.

For the CDR3, the DNA is TGCGCCACGAAAGGGACAGGGGCTGGAAACACCATATATTTT. Its protein product is CATKGTGAGNTIYF. V usage is TRBV4-1 and J usage is TRBJ1-3, with 10 bases fitting TRBD1. The trim removed 10 bases at V and 2 bases at J, leaving 5 bases unmatched. The CDR3 runs to 14 residues. Germline lookup yields CDR1 MGHRA and CDR2 YSYEKL.

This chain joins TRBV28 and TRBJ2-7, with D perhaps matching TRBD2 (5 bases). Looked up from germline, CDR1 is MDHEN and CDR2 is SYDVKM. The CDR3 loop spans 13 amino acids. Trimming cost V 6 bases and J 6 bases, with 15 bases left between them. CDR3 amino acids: CASSPPPEGEQYF. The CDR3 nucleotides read TGTGCCAGCAGCCCACCCCCCGAGGGCGAGCAGTACTTC.